This note documents a single T cell receptor (beta chain) sequence. Its target is unknown. This entry is derived from a study of cytomegalovirus exposure and HLA in healthy donors. Findings and caveats of the study: The presence/absence work took it that sequencing depth was about the same across donors.

The ends were cut back, 2 bases at V and 6 bases at J, with 13 bases in the middle. CDR3 length: 15 residues. Germline CDR1 and CDR2: MNHNS and SASEGT. The PCR ran on 60 Vbeta and 13 Jbeta primers. Profiling relied on immunoSEQ multiplex PCR, and the TCRdb table lists in-frame clones only, not all of them. The profile covers some 140,000 clones, with around 77% appearing a single time and over 0.9% taken by the ten largest. The sequencing sample was made of PBMCs. This rearrangement joins TRBV6-1 to TRBJ2-2; tentative D call: TRBD1 (6 bases). This TCR was sampled from a woman aged 55-75 years in good health and CMV-seronegative. CDR3 coding DNA: TGTGCCAGCAGTGAAAGGGACATGCGGGCCGGGGAGCTGTTTTTT. Translated, it gives CASSERDMRAGELFF.